This TCR beta chain was identified during a study of T-cell memory formation after mild COVID-19. The germline V gene encodes CDR1 SGHRS and CDR2 YFSETQ. V gave up 1 base and J gave up 2 bases, with 18 bases separating them. This CDR3 has 17 residues. TCRdb re-called the 5' RACE reads through MiXCR, storing one row per CDR3 protein. The table lists fewer than 400,000 distinct CDR3 sequences, 15% to 20% of them singletons, with roughly a fifth in the top ten. The chain is built from TRBV5-1 and TRBJ1-1; D perhaps matches TRBD1 (5 bases). Sequences were obtained from PBMCs or a T cell subset sorted from them (not recorded which). The sequence was obtained from a man aged 18 to 30 who had mild COVID-19 (a few samples of this study predate the infection). Cell type and time point are not known. CDR3 protein: CASSLWGRDEVNTEAFF. The CDR3 DNA follows: TGCGCCAGCAGCTTGTGGGGAAGGGACGAAGTCAACACTGAAGCTTTCTTT.